Listed below are T cell receptor beta chains from one sample, sequenced in a study of T cell repertoires in cytomegalovirus infection. TCRdb itself ran the reads through MiXCR, one entry per CDR3 protein. This table holds around 630,000 distinct CDR3 sequences, approximately 24% found once. Material for sequencing was CD8+ T cells from PBMCs. The receptors come from a human donor in good health (CMV status not recorded). Some clones in this sample may be carry-over from other donors' samples. Each CDR3 is given with its conserved first and last residue. The order of the fields is J gene, clone size, D gene, V gene, CDR3 DNA, CDR3 protein. A D gene is named only where the DNA matches it firmly. Clone size is given for some rows only: seen once, a few or many times, or a class if the clone is expanded.

>TRBJ1-1|many|TRBD1|TRBV6-1
TGTGCCAGCAGCCTGGAGACAGGGACTAACACTGAAGCTTTCTTT
CASSLETGTNTEAFF
>TRBJ2-2|few|TRBD1|TRBV24-1
TGTGCCACCAGTGACAATGTAGGGACAGGGTACACCGGGGAGCTGTTTTTT
CATSDNVGTGYTGELFF
>TRBJ2-2|.|.|TRBV28
TGTGCCAGCTGGTTTGCCGGGGAGCTGTTTTTT
CASWFAGELFF
>TRBJ2-3|.|TRBD1|TRBV23-1
TGCGCCAGCAGTCTCGAGAAGACAGGGCAAAGCACAGATACGCAGTATTTT
CASSLEKTGQSTDTQYF
>TRBJ2-2|.|TRBD2|TRBV10-3
TGTGCCATCAACGCTCGTGATAGCGGGGGTAACACCGGGGAGCTGTTTTTT
CAINARDSGGNTGELFF
>TRBJ2-2|many|.|TRBV7-2
TGTGCCAGCAGCAGTATTTTAGGGGAGCTGTTTTTT
CASSSILGELFF
>TRBJ2-4|.|.|TRBV27
TGTACCAGCAGCCCCCCGGGACGGGGCAGACAGTACTTC
CTSSPPGRGRQYF
>TRBJ1-1|many|TRBD1|TRBV6-4
TGTGCCAGCAGTACAGGGGCGAACACTGAAGCTTTCTTT
CASSTGANTEAFF
>TRBJ1-6|few|.|TRBV6-7
TGTGCCAGCAGTTACTCGGGGGGTTCGTCCTCCCGAAATTCACCCCTCCACTTT
CASSYSGGSSSRNSPLHF
>TRBJ1-4|.|.|TRBV6-6
TGTGCCAGCAGTTACGGGACCGGCGAAAAACTGTTTTTT
CASSYGTGEKLFF
>TRBJ1-2|.|.|TRBV29-1
TGCAGCGTTGAGAAAATCGGGTATCGCTACACCTTC
CSVEKIGYRYTF
>TRBJ2-2|.|.|TRBV11-1
TGTGCCAGCAGCTTAGAGGGGTACATCGGGGAGCTGTTTTTT
CASSLEGYIGELFF
>TRBJ2-6|.|.|TRBV29-1
TGCAGCGTTGAAGAAAAAGGGGATTTGGTAGCCAACGTCCTGACTTTC
CSVEEKGDLVANVLTF
>TRBJ2-1|.|TRBD2|TRBV19
TGTGCCAGTAGTACCCACCGAAGCGGGGGGGGGTATGAGCAGTTCTTC
CASSTHRSGGGYEQFF
>TRBJ2-1|.|.|TRBV5-5
TGTGCCAGCACAACCTTGGACGGACAGAGCCTTTACAATGAGCAGTTCTTC
CASTTLDGQSLYNEQFF
>TRBJ1-5|.|TRBD1|TRBV4-1
TGCGCCAGCAGCGACAGGGGATACCAGCCCCAGCATTTT
CASSDRGYQPQHF
>TRBJ2-7|many|.|TRBV7-2
TGTGCCAGCAGCTTCCGGCCCGGGACTCCCTACGAGCAGTACTTC
CASSFRPGTPYEQYF
>TRBJ2-1|.|TRBD1|TRBV29-1
TGCAGCGCCCTGACAGGGTATGAGCAGTTCTTC
CSALTGYEQFF
>TRBJ1-1|few|.|TRBV7-6
TGTGCCAGCAGCAGCTGGCGCGGGACTGAAGCTTTCTTT
CASSSWRGTEAFF
>TRBJ1-4|.|.|TRBV7-3
TGTGCCAGCAGCTCCACGACAAGATCAGCAACTAATGAAAAACTGTTTTTT
CASSSTTRSATNEKLFF
>TRBJ2-2|.|.|TRBV9
TGTGCCAGCAGCGCCCCCCTCGGGGGTATGGACACCGGGGAGCTGTTTTTT
CASSAPLGGMDTGELFF
>TRBJ2-7|.|TRBD1|TRBV20-1
TGCAGTGCTAGCCCCCGGACAGGGAGCAAATACGAGCAGTACTTC
CSASPRTGSKYEQYF
>TRBJ1-1|many|TRBD1|TRBV7-9
TGTGCCAGCAGCCCGGGACAGGGTGAAGCTTTCTTT
CASSPGQGEAFF
>TRBJ2-7|.|TRBD1|TRBV7-9
TGTGCCAGCAGCCCCGGGACAGGGCGGGCCGAGCAGTACTTC
CASSPGTGRAEQYF
>TRBJ2-5|few|TRBD1|TRBV12-3/TRBV12-4
TGTGCCAGCAGTTTAAGGACAGGGTGGGAGACCCAGTACTTC
CASSLRTGWETQYF
>TRBJ1-1|many|TRBD1|TRBV7-9
TGTGCCAGCAGCTACCGGGACAGGGGTGAGGACACTGAAGCTTTCTTT
CASSYRDRGEDTEAFF
>TRBJ1-4|.|.|TRBV29-1
TGCAGCGTTGAATTATTCGGGGGGTCGCGGAAACTGTTTTTT
CSVELFGGSRKLFF